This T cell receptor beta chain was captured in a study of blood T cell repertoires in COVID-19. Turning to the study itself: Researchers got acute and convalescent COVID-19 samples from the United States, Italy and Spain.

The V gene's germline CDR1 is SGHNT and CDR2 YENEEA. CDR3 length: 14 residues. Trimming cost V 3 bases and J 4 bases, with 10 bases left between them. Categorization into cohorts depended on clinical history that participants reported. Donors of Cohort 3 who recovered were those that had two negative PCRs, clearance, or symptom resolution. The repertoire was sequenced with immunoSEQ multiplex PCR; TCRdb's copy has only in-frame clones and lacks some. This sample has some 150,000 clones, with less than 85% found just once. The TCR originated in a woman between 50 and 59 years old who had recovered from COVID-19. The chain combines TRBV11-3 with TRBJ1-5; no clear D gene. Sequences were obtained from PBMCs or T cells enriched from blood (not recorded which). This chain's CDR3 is CASSFGGPNQPQHF. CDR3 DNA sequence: TGTGCCAGCAGCTTTGGCGGGCCTAATCAGCCCCAGCATTTT.